The 21 T cell receptor beta chains reported below all come from one sample, sequenced in a study of T cells in Graves' hyperthyroidism and ophthalmopathy. Amplification of TCR beta CDR3 regions was performed using RNA transcripts as template. HTBI primers were employed in a first-round RT-PCR of the TCR CDR3. TCRdb re-called the multiplex PCR reads with MiXCR, one entry per CDR3 protein. Here the sample spans more than 500,000 distinct CDR3 sequences, 14% being singletons. The sample consisted of blood. The receptors were sampled from a woman aged 35 to 49 with Graves' hyperthyroidism.

V is TRBV9 and J is TRBJ2-3; D remains ambiguous. The CDR3 spans 14 residues. Germline assignment: CDR1 SGDLS and CDR2 YYNGEE. Trimming left V 0 bases short and J 0 bases short, with 5 bases between. CDR3: CASSVDLSTDTQYF. In DNA form, the CDR3 reads TGTGCCAGCAGCGTAGACCTTAGCACAGATACGCAGTATTTT. Drawing the rest from reference TRBV9 and TRBJ2-3, the complete variable domain is DSGVTQTPKHLITATGQRVTLRCSPRSGDLSVYWYQQSLDQGLQFLIQYYNGEERAKGNILERFSAQQFPDLHSELNLSSLELGDSALYFCASSVDLSTDTQYFGPGTRLTVL.

This chain connects TRBV10-2 to TRBJ2-4; D is undetermined. The germline V gene encodes CDR1 WSHSY and CDR2 SAAADI. Trimming took off 4 bases at V and 5 bases at J, with 12 bases between the two ends. The CDR3 is made up of 14 amino acids. This CDR3 reads CASSGRLTENIQYF. As DNA, the CDR3 is TGCGCCAGCAGTGGGCGACTTACCGAAAACATTCAGTACTTC.

This clonotype has a handful of counts. The chain recombines TRBV5-1 with TRBJ1-2; 8 nucleotides agree with TRBD1. Germline V lookup: CDR1 SGHRS, CDR2 YFSETQ. CDR3 length: 16 amino acids. The trim removed 0 bases at V and 5 bases at J, leaving 9 bases unmatched. The DNA for the CDR3 is TGCGCCAGCAGCTTGGGGACAGGGTACTCCCTATATGGCTACACCTTC. This encodes CASSLGTGYSLYGYTF.

This clonotype came up many times. J is TRBJ2-5 and V is TRBV3-1; 7 nucleotides line up with TRBD2. With 3 bases clipped from V and 5 bases from J, the junction kept 9 bases outside the gene matches. The CDR3 covers 15 residues. CDR1 is LGHDT, CDR2 YNNKEL, per germline (reference sequence). The DNA for the CDR3 is TGTGCCAGCAGCCAGGGTCCGGGAGGTTTTGAGACCCAGTACTTC. It yields the protein CASSQGPGGFETQYF.

Only a few counts were recorded for this clonotype. The DNA for the CDR3 is TGCAGCGTTGGGCGAGGGGACACCGGGGAGCTGTTTTTT. It encodes CSVGRGDTGELFF. This chain connects TRBV29-1 to TRBJ2-2; D may correspond to TRBD1 or TRBD2 (5 bases each). The CDR3 is made up of 13 amino acids. The V end lost 4 bases, the J end lost 3 bases, and 9 bases lay between the germline ends. Germline CDR1 and CDR2: SQVTM and ANQGSEA.

The sample holds many counts of this clonotype. The V gene is TRBV3-1, the J gene TRBJ2-7; the D is unclear. V was shortened by 4 bases and J by 5 bases, with 18 bases between the two germline ends. Looked up from germline, CDR1 is LGHDT and CDR2 is YNNKEL (reference sequence). CDR3 size: 15 residues. The CDR3 here is CASSPTDARSHEQYF. CDR3 bases: TGTGCCAGCAGCCCCACCGACGCTAGGTCCCACGAGCAGTACTTC.

The sample holds one count of this clonotype. This chain uses TRBV13 with TRBJ2-3, with a weak D call TRBD2 (5 bases). V was clipped by 4 bases and J by 2 bases, with 16 bases between them. Per the germline V gene, CDR1 is PRHDT and CDR2 is FYEKMQ (reference sequence). This CDR3 comprises 16 residues. The CDR3 nucleotides read TGTGCCAGCAGCTCGTCCTACGAGGGCCCCACAGATACGCAGTATTTT. It translates to CASSSSYEGPTDTQYF.

The rearrangement uses TRBV28 and TRBJ1-5; 7 bases are shared with TRBD1. In germline, CDR1 is MDHEN, CDR2 SYDVKM. This CDR3 has 15 amino acids. Germline trimming cut 6 bases from V and 4 bases from J; bases unmatched to any gene: 9. CDR3 in amino acids: CASRLAGTANQPQHF. The CDR3 DNA reads TGTGCCAGCAGACTAGCCGGGACAGCTAATCAGCCCCAGCATTTT.

This clonotype has at least ten counts. The rearrangement uses TRBV2 and TRBJ1-1; 9 nucleotides line up with TRBD1. Trimming removed 6 bases from V and 8 bases from J; junction bases left unmatched: 4. The CDR3 totals 12 residues. Germline CDR1 reads SNHLY; CDR2 reads FYNNEI. The CDR3 region has the DNA TGTGCCAGCAGCGGGACAGGGTTCGAAGCTTTCTTT. This translates into CASSGTGFEAFF.

This clonotype appeared many times. CDR3 in amino acids: CSAQTGHNQPQHF. CDR3 sequence (DNA): TGCAGTGCTCAAACAGGACACAATCAGCCCCAGCATTTT. The chain carries TRBV20-1 and TRBJ1-5; perhaps TRBD1 as D (5 bases). V was shortened by 5 bases and J by 3 bases, with 11 bases between the two germline ends. This CDR3 is built from 13 residues. The germline V gene encodes CDR1 DFQATT and CDR2 SNEGSKA (reference sequence).

This clonotype showed up many times. This chain links TRBV7-6 with TRBJ1-1; 8 nucleotides line up with TRBD1. The CDR3 consists of 15 residues. V gave up 5 bases and J gave up 1 base; unmatched junction bases: 6. The germline V gene has CDR1 SGHVS and CDR2 FNYEAQ. In nucleotides, the CDR3 is TGTGCCAGCAGCCTTACAGGGGGACCGAACACTGAAGCTTTCTTT. Protein product: CASSLTGGPNTEAFF.

This clonotype was seen more than once but under ten times. V and J are TRBV3-1 and TRBJ1-5; D not certain. Looked up from germline, CDR1 is LGHDT and CDR2 is YNNKEL (reference sequence). The V end was cut by 1 base, the J end by 2 bases, with 9 bases between. CDR3 length equals 15 residues. The CDR3 DNA reads as TGTGCCAGCAGCCAAGGTCAGCATGGCAATCAGCCCCAGCATTTT. It specifies CASSQGQHGNQPQHF.

The table lists this clonotype with a few counts. The chain combines TRBV9 with TRBJ2-7, with 7 bases matching TRBD1. After removal of 7 bases from V and 0 bases from J, the junction contained 7 bases not matched to a gene. CDR1 and CDR2 (germline): SGDLS, YYNGEE. The CDR3 is 14 residues long. CDR3 amino acids: CASARDSYSYEQYF. CDR3 DNA sequence: TGTGCCAGCGCACGGGACAGCTACTCCTACGAGCAGTACTTC.

This clonotype was recorded many times. The chain couples TRBV28 to TRBJ2-3; D remains ambiguous. The CDR3 contains 15 residues. The V gene lost 5 bases and the J gene lost 2 bases, with 14 bases spanning the gap. Germline loops: CDR1 MDHEN, CDR2 SYDVKM. The CDR3: CASSVILRNTDTQYF. The CDR3 DNA is TGTGCCAGCAGTGTGATCCTAAGGAACACAGATACGCAGTATTTT.

With regard to this clonotype: Sequence at one end of the junction differs from germline and may be a read error. V is TRBV2 and J is TRBJ2-5; a possible D gene is TRBD2 (6 bases). Germline V gives CDR1 SNHLY, CDR2 FYNNEI. The CDR3 contains 11 residues. The CDR3, as DNA: TGTGCCGGCAGTCAGCCCGGGGGACCCTACTTC. Its translation: CAGSQPGGPYF.

This clonotype was counted between two and nine times. The chain links TRBV28 to TRBJ2-7; TRBD1 is a possible D gene (6 bases). Between the trimmed V and J ends, which lost 8 bases and 3 bases, there was a span of 14 bases. Germline V gives CDR1 MDHEN, CDR2 SYDVKM. This CDR3 has 13 amino acids. CDR3 DNA sequence: TGTGCCAGCGGCCTCATACAGGGCTACGAGCAGTACTTC. This codes for CASGLIQGYEQYF.

This clonotype was observed at least ten times. The chain combines TRBV5-6 with TRBJ2-1; 9 bases line up with TRBD1. V lost 0 bases to trimming and J lost 9 bases; unmatched junction nucleotides: 7. The CDR3 is 15 amino acids. Germline V gives CDR1 SGHDT, CDR2 YYEEEE. For the CDR3, the DNA is TGTGCCAGCAGCTTGGTAACAGGGGGCGCGGGTGAGCAGTTCTTC. Residues: CASSLVTGGAGEQFF. Variable domain in full (rest from reference TRBV5-6 and TRBJ2-1): DAGVTQSPTHLIKTRGQQVTLRCSPKSGHDTVSWYQQALGQGPQFIFQYYEEEERQRGNFPDRFSGHQFPNYSSELNVNALLLGDSALYLCASSLVTGGAGEQFFGPGTRLTVL.

This clonotype was recorded once. V is TRBV19 and J is TRBJ2-1; TRBD2 agrees at 11 bases. V lost 0 bases, J lost 1 base, and 2 bases stayed unmatched. The CDR3 is 17 residues long. The germline gives CDR1 LNHDA, CDR2 SQIVND (reference sequence). The CDR3 loop is CASSIDGLAGSYNEQFF. CDR3 bases: TGTGCCAGTAGTATAGACGGACTAGCGGGTTCCTACAATGAGCAGTTCTTC.

This chain links TRBV20-1 with TRBJ1-5; 9 bases are a match to TRBD1. V trimming: 6 bases; J trimming: 8 bases; junction bases outside the gene matches: 11. The CDR3 has 14 residues. Germline CDR1 DFQATT, CDR2 SNEGSKA (reference sequence). In nucleotides, the CDR3 is TGCAGTGCCCCATTTGTAACAGGGGGCGAGCCCCAGCATTTT. This gives the protein CSAPFVTGGEPQHF.

This clonotype was seen a few times. CDR3 bases: TGTGCCAGCAGTTTCTCCGGACTCCGGAACACTGAAGCTTTCTTT. As protein: CASSFSGLRNTEAFF. This sequence joins TRBV12-3 or TRBV12-4 and TRBJ1-1; D call uncertain. The V gene lost 3 bases and the J gene lost 1 base, with 12 bases spanning the gap. This CDR3 has 15 residues.

This clonotype was observed a handful of times. Germline and junction disagree at one end, which may indicate a read error. This sequence joins TRBV2 and TRBJ1-2, with D perhaps TRBD1 (6 bases). This CDR3 comprises 16 residues. CDR1 SNHLY and CDR2 FYNNEI come from the germline V gene. The CDR3 loop reads CGSNLTPDRPNYGYTF. Written as DNA, the CDR3 is TGTGGCAGCAATTTAACCCCAGACAGGCCGAATTATGGCTACACCTTC.